The clone carrying this TCR beta chain was observed once. Germline V CDR1 and CDR2: SNHLY, FYNNEI. V lost 2 bases and J 1 base, leaving 12 bases between the germline ends. The CDR3 loop spans 17 amino acids. This sample is part of a study of shared clonotypes between healthy human individuals. The donor population consisted of healthy HIV-negative adults with no recent acute infections or vaccinations. Method: immunoSEQ multiplex PCR; TCRdb's copy keeps in-frame clones and lacks some. Among 2 million to 3 million clones listed, 85% to 95% were seen once. This sequence originates from a man between 18 and 35 years old in good health. The specimen was naive CD4+ T cells sorted from blood. Regarding subset: CD45RA+ positively selected. V usage is TRBV2 and J usage is TRBJ2-6; D is possibly TRBD1 or TRBD2 (6 bases each). The CDR3 region is CASSEPGAASGANVLTF. The CDR3 DNA is TGTGCCAGCAGTGAACCGGGGGCAGCATCTGGGGCCAACGTCCTGACTTTC.